This T cell receptor (beta chain) originates from a study of blood T cell repertoires in COVID-19. Overall study: Acute-phase and convalescent COVID-19 samples originated in the United States, Italy and Spain. The analysed material was cDNA or gDNA that came from T cells, B-cell-depleted T cells, or PBMCs.

Some clones are missing from TCRdb's copy, which holds only in-frame ones; the method was immunoSEQ multiplex PCR. The table has about 250,000 clones, approximately 90% seen once. The CDR3 is made up of 14 amino acids. Germline loops: CDR1 MDHEN, CDR2 SYDVKM. J was trimmed by 5 bases and V by 6 bases; bases with no gene match: 9. The study drew participants aged about 18 to 89 years from 20 to 30 US areas. Resolution of symptoms, clearance, or two negative PCRs was present in recovered Cohort 3 donors. The TCR was taken from a middle-aged man who had recovered from COVID-19. The V gene is TRBV28, the J gene TRBJ1-2; 7 positions match TRBD1. The sample was PBMCs or T cells enriched from blood (not recorded which). The CDR3 sequence is CASRLSGTAYGYTF. The CDR3 DNA follows: TGTGCCAGCAGGCTCTCCGGGACAGCTTATGGCTACACCTTC.